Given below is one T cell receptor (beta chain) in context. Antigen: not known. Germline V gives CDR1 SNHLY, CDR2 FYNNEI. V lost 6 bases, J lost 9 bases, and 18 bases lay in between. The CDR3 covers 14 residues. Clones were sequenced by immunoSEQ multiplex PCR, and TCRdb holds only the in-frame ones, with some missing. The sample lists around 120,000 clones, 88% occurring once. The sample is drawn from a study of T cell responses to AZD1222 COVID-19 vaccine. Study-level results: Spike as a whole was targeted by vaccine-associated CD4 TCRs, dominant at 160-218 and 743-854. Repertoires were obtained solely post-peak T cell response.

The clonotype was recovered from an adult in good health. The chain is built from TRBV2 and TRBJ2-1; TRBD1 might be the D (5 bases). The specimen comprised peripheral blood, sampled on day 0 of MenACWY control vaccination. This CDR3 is CASSELQQGFEQFF. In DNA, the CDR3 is TGTGCCAGCAGCGAACTTCAGCAGGGTTTTGAGCAGTTCTTC. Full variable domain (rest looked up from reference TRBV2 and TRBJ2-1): EPEVTQTPSHQVTQMGQEVILRCVPISNHLYFYWYRQILGQKVEFLVSFYNNEISEKSEIFDDQFSVERPDGSNFTLKIRSTKLEDSAMYFCASSELQQGFEQFFGPGTRLTVL.